This T cell receptor (beta chain) was recovered during a study of T cells in women clearing cervical HPV infection. Study-level background: Blood came at first lesion visit for cases, post-clearance for controls.

CDR3 length equals 15 residues. Between the trimmed V and J ends, which lost 3 bases and 2 bases, there was a span of 14 bases. Germline loops: CDR1 DFQATT, CDR2 SNEGSKA (reference sequence). For this clone: Antigen specificity is unknown. The observed sequence ends 3 residues before the CDR3 terminus, with the missing tail filled in from the germline J gene.

Study-level findings and limits: Cases carried less TRBV6-7 than controls: roughly 0.12% versus 0.17%.

Clones were sequenced by immunoSEQ multiplex PCR, and TCRdb holds only the in-frame ones, with some missing. Its listing shows about 46,000 clones. The sequence came from a woman between 18 and 70 years old with a cervical HPV16 infection that either progressed to CIN3+ or cleared (not recorded which). The sample consisted of blood buffy coat. V is TRBV20-1 and J is TRBJ2-4; weak D call: TRBD1 (5 bases). Partial CDR3 DNA: TGCAGTGCTAGTGAGCCAGGGCGGACCAAAAACATT. This encodes CSASEPGRTKNI. The entire CDR3 is CSASEPGRTKNIQYF.